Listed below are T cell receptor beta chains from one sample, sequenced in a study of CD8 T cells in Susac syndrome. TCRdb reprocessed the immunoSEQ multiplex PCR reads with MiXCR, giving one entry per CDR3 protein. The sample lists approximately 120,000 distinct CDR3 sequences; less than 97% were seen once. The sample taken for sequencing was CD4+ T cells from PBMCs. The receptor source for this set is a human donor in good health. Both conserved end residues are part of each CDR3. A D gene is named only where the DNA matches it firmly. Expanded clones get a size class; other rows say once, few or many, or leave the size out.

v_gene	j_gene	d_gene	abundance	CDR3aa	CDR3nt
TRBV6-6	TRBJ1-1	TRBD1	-	CASSYSQGANTEAFF	TGTGCCAGCAGTTACTCGCAGGGGGCTAACACTGAAGCTTTCTTT
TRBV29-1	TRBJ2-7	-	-	CSVKITASYEQYF	TGCAGCGTTAAAATAACGGCGTCCTACGAGCAGTACTTC
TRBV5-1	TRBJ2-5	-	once	CASSGSRGSPWEETQYF	TGCGCCAGCAGCGGATCCAGAGGGAGCCCCTGGGAAGAGACCCAGTACTTC
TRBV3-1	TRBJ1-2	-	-	CASSQVPGDYGYTF	TGTGCCAGCAGCCAAGTTCCGGGTGACTATGGCTACACCTTC
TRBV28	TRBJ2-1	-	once	CASSFSGGKNNEQFF	TGTGCCAGCAGTTTCTCTGGGGGCAAAAACAATGAGCAGTTCTTC
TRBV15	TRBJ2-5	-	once	CATSREVGLGETQYF	TGTGCCACCAGCAGAGAGGTAGGGCTAGGAGAGACCCAGTACTTC
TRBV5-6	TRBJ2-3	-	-	CASGRWGSTDTQYF	TGTGCCAGCGGCCGTTGGGGTAGCACAGATACGCAGTATTTT
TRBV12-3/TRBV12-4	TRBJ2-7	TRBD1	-	CASSLYDRGYEQYF	TGTGCCAGCAGTTTATACGACAGGGGTTACGAGCAGTACTTC
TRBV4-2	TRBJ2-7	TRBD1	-	CASSLTGQGGGGQYF	TGTGCCAGCAGCCTAACGGGACAGGGAGGAGGTGGGCAGTACTTC
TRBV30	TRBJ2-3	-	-	CAWSGYTDTQYF	TGTGCCTGGAGTGGTTACACAGATACGCAGTATTTT
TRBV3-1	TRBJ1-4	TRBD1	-	CASSPTGKDEKLFF	TGTGCCAGCAGCCCGACAGGGAAGGATGAAAAACTGTTTTTT
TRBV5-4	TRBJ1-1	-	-	CASSPGHLNTEAFF	TGTGCCAGCAGCCCGGGACACTTGAACACTGAAGCTTTCTTT
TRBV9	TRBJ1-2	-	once	CASSVNNYGYTF	TGTGCCAGCAGCGTAAACAACTATGGCTACACCTTC
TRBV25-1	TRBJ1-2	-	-	CASSHPGDLGYGYTF	TGTGCCAGCAGTCACCCAGGAGATTTGGGCTATGGCTACACCTTC
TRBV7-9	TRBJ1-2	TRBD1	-	CASSSKGGGYTF	TGTGCCAGCAGTTCTAAAGGGGGCGGCTACACCTTC
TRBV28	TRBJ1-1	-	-	CASFRLNTEAFF	TGTGCCAGCTTCAGGTTGAACACTGAAGCTTTCTTT
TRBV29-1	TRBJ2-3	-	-	CSTGGEKTSTDTQYF	TGCAGCACAGGGGGGGAAAAAACTAGCACAGATACGCAGTATTTT
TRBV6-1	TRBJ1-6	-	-	CASPTAWGSPLHF	TGTGCCAGCCCCACCGCGTGGGGTTCACCCCTCCACTTT
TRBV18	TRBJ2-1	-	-	CASSPPPARETNNEQFF	TGTGCCAGCTCACCCCCCCCTGCGCGAGAGACGAACAATGAGCAGTTCTTC
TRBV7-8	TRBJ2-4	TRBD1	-	CASSRTGGEKNIQYF	TGTGCCAGCAGCCGGACAGGGGGCGAGAAAAACATTCAGTACTTC
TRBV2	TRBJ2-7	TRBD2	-	CASSLSGGGLYEQYF	TGTGCCAGCAGTCTTAGCGGGGGGGGCCTTTACGAGCAGTACTTC
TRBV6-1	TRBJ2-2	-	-	CASRRRGGTGELFF	TGTGCCAGCAGGCGTAGGGGTGGCACCGGGGAGCTGTTTTTT
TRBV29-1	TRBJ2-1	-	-	CSGRGQWTYNEQFF	TGCAGCGGGAGGGGACAGTGGACTTACAATGAGCAGTTCTTC
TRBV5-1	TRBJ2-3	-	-	CASSAGTAITDTQYF	TGCGCCAGCAGCGCTGGGACTGCGATCACAGATACGCAGTATTTT
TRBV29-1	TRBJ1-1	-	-	CSVGRGVLEAFF	TGCAGCGTCGGGAGGGGGGTCCTTGAAGCTTTCTTT
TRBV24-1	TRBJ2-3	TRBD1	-	CATSDPQQGSTDTQYF	TGTGCCACCAGTGACCCTCAACAGGGGAGCACAGATACGCAGTATTTT
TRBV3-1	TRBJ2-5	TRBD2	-	CASSLRTTSGGETQYF	TGTGCCAGCAGCCTCCGCACTACTAGCGGGGGAGAGACCCAGTACTTC
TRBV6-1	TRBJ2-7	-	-	CASSDLFRDRSYEQYF	TGTGCCAGCAGTGACCTTTTCCGGGACCGTTCCTACGAGCAGTACTTC
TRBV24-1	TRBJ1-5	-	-	CATSDGKQGSNQPQHF	TGTGCCACCAGTGATGGAAAACAGGGTAGCAATCAGCCCCAGCATTTT
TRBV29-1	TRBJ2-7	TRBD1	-	CGGSDRALYEQYF	TGCGGGGGATCGGACAGGGCACTCTACGAGCAGTACTTC
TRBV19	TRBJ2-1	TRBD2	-	CASKPIAGGESSYNEQFF	TGTGCCAGTAAACCGATAGCGGGGGGCGAAAGCTCCTACAATGAGCAGTTCTTC
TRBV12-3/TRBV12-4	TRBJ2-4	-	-	CASSPSGERLAKNIQYF	TGTGCCAGCAGCCCCAGTGGGGAGCGGCTAGCCAAAAACATTCAGTACTTC
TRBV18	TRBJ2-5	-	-	CASSEGEAQYF	TGTGCCAGCTCGGAGGGGGAAGCCCAGTACTTC
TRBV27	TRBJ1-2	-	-	CASSFGGGVRGYTF	TGTGCCAGCAGTTTTGGTGGGGGAGTAAGGGGCTACACCTTC
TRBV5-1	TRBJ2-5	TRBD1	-	CASSLRDSQETQYF	TGCGCCAGCAGCCTACGGGACAGCCAAGAGACCCAGTACTTC
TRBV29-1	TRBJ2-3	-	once	CSVRGSTDTQYF	TGCAGCGTCAGGGGTTCCACAGATACGCAGTATTTT
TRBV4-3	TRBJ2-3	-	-	CASSQRQQGPSTDTQYF	TGCGCCAGCAGCCAGAGGCAACAGGGTCCTAGCACAGATACGCAGTATTTT
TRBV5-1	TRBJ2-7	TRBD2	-	CASSPSGSRSHEQYF	TGCGCCAGCAGCCCTAGCGGGAGTCGGTCCCACGAGCAGTACTTC
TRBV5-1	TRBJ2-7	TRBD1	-	CASSGRDRGHEQYF	TGCGCCAGCAGCGGCCGGGACAGGGGCCACGAGCAGTACTTC
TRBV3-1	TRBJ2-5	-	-	CASSHRGSQETQYF	TGTGCCAGCAGCCATCGAGGATCCCAAGAGACCCAGTACTTC
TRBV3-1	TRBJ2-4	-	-	CASSQAAGNIQYF	TGTGCCAGCAGCCAAGCTGCGGGAAACATTCAGTACTTC
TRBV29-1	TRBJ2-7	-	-	CSAITAYEQYF	TGCAGCGCTATAACGGCCTACGAGCAGTACTTC
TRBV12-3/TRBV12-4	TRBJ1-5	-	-	CASSSGEQPQHF	TGTGCCAGCAGTTCTGGAGAACAGCCCCAGCATTTT
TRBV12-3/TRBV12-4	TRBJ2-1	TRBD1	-	CASSWDRVSSYNEQFF	TGTGCCAGCAGTTGGGACAGGGTGAGCTCCTACAATGAGCAGTTCTTC
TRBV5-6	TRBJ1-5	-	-	CASSLGFAGPQHF	TGTGCCAGCAGCTTGGGTTTTGCGGGGCCCCAGCATTTT
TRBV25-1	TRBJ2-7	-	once	CASSGGRIEQYF	TGTGCCAGCAGTGGGGGGCGGATCGAGCAGTACTTC
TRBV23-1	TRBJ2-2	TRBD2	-	CASSRTSGRPNTGELFF	TGCGCCAGCAGTAGGACTAGCGGGAGGCCGAACACCGGGGAGCTGTTTTTT
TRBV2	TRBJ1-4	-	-	CASSGQGWTNEKLFF	TGTGCCAGCAGTGGGCAGGGTTGGACTAATGAAAAACTGTTTTTT
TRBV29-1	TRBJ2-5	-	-	CSVVYGETQYF	TGCAGCGTGGTTTACGGAGAGACCCAGTACTTC
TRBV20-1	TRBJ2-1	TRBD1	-	CSARETGRGSYNEQFF	TGCAGTGCTAGAGAGACAGGGAGAGGGTCCTACAATGAGCAGTTCTTC
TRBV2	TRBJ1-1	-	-	CASRATANTEAFF	TGTGCCAGCAGGGCTACAGCAAACACTGAAGCTTTCTTT
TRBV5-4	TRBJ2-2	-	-	CASSLRIPNTGELFF	TGTGCCAGCAGCTTGCGGATCCCGAACACCGGGGAGCTGTTTTTT
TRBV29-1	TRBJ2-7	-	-	CSARDGNEQYF	TGCAGCGCCCGGGACGGAAACGAGCAGTACTTC
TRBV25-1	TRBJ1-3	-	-	CASSLGRTGNTIYF	TGTGCCAGCAGTCTCGGTCGAACTGGAAACACCATATATTTT
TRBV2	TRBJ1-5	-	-	CASSVGGASNQPQHF	TGTGCCAGCAGTGTGGGGGGCGCAAGCAATCAGCCCCAGCATTTT